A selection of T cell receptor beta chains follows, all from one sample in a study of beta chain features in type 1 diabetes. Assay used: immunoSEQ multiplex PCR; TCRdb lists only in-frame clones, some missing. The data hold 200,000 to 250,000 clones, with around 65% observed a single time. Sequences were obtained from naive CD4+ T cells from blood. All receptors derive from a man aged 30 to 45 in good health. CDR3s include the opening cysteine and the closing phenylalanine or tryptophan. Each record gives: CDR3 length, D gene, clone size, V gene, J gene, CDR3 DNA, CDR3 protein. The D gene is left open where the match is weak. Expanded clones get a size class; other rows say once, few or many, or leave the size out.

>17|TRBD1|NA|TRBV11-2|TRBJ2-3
TGTGCCAGCAGCTTAGATGGGACAGGGGTACGCACAGATACGCAGTATTTT
CASSLDGTGVRTDTQYF
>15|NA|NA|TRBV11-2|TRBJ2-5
TGTGCCAGCAGCCCAAGCACTGGTCCTCAAGAGACCCAGTACTTC
CASSPSTGPQETQYF
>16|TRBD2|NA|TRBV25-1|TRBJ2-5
TGTGCCAGCAGTGCCCTACTAGCGGGAGAGGAAGAGACCCAGTACTTC
CASSALLAGEEETQYF
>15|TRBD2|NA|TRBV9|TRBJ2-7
TGTGCCAGCAGCGTAGAGGGCGGGGAGGGCTACGAGCAGTACTTC
CASSVEGGEGYEQYF
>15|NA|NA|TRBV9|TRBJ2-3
TGTGCCAGCAGCGTATGGGCGGGACGCACAGATACGCAGTATTTT
CASSVWAGRTDTQYF
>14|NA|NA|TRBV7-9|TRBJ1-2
TGTGCCAGCAGCTTATCCCCGGGACTCTATGGCTACACCTTC
CASSLSPGLYGYTF
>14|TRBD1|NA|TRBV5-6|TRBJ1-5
TGTGCCAGCAGCAGGACAGGGGGCAATCAGCCCCAGCATTTT
CASSRTGGNQPQHF
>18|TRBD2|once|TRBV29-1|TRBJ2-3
TGCAGCGTTGAATTAGTTGCGGGAGAGTGGTTAGGTACAGATACGCAGTATTTT
CSVELVAGEWLGTDTQYF
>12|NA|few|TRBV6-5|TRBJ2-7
TGTGCCAGCACGGACAGCTCCTACGAGCAGTACTTC
CASTDSSYEQYF
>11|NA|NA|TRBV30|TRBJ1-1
TGTGCCTGGAGTGAAGCCGTGGAAGCTTTCTTT
CAWSEAVEAFF
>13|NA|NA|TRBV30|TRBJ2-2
TGTGCCTGGAGTCCTACTTACACCGGGGAGCTGTTTTTT
CAWSPTYTGELFF
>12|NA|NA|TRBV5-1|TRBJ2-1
TGCGCCAGCAGCTCACAGGGCCATGAGCAGTTCTTC
CASSSQGHEQFF
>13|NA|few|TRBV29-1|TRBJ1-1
TGCAGCGTTGTAGGCAGATTGAACACTGAAGCTTTCTTT
CSVVGRLNTEAFF
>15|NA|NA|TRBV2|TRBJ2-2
TGTGCCAGCAGCCCTATGACAGTGAACACCGGGGAGCTGTTTTTT
CASSPMTVNTGELFF
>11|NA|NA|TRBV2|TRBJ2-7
TGTGCCAGCAGTGAAGAGCGTGAGCAGTACTTC
CASSEEREQYF
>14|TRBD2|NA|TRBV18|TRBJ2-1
TGTGCCAGCTCACCTAGCGGGGCATACAATGAGCAGTTCTTC
CASSPSGAYNEQFF
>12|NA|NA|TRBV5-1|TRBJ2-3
TGCGCCAGCAGCTCAGGTGAAGATACGCAGTATTTT
CASSSGEDTQYF
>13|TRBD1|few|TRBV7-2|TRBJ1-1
TGTGCCAGCAGATCAGACAGGGACACTGAAGCTTTCTTT
CASRSDRDTEAFF
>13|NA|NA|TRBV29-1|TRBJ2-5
TGCAGCGTTGTGTTAGGTCCCCAAGAGACCCAGTACTTC
CSVVLGPQETQYF
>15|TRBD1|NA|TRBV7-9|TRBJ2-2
TGTGCCAGCAGGGTACAGGGGGCGAAGACCGGGGAGCTGTTTTTT
CASRVQGAKTGELFF
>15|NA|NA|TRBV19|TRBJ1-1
TGTGCCAGTAGTATACGGCCGGGGACCGGGACTGAAGCTTTCTTT
CASSIRPGTGTEAFF
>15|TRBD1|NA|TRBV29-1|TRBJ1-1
TGCAGCGTGGGACGGACAGGGGGCATGAACACTGAAGCTTTCTTT
CSVGRTGGMNTEAFF
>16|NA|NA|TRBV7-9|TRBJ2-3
TGTGCCAGCAGCTTCAGGATAGCGGCAGGCACAGATACGCAGTATTTT
CASSFRIAAGTDTQYF
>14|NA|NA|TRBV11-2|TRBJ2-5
TGTGCCAGCAGCTTGGGACTCTTTCAAGAGACCCAGTACTTC
CASSLGLFQETQYF
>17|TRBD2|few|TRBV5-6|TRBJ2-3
TGTGCCAGCAGCCCGCCGGGGGGACTCCCTAGCACAGATACGCAGTATTTT
CASSPPGGLPSTDTQYF
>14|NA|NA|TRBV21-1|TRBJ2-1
TGTGCCAGCAGACTAGCGGGAGGGCTGAATGAGCAGTTCTTC
CASRLAGGLNEQFF
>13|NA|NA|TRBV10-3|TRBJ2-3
TGTGCCATCACCGGGACTAGCACAGATACGCAGTATTTT
CAITGTSTDTQYF